These T cell receptor beta chains were read from a single sample in a study of T cell repertoires in cytomegalovirus infection. TCRdb called the reads again in MiXCR, with one record for every CDR3 protein. The sample includes 300,000 or so distinct CDR3 sequences, roughly 9.3% of them seen just once. Sequencing input: PBMCs. These receptors originate from a human donor in good health (CMV status not recorded). Some clones in this sample may be carry-over from other donors' samples. Both conserved end residues are part of each CDR3. The D gene is left open where the match is weak. Some rows mark clone size as missing; the rest say once, few, many or name a class of expanded clone.

DNA: TGTGCCAGCAGTTTAAATAAAGCGGGGGGAAACACCGGGGAGCTGTTTTTT
CDR3: CASSLNKAGGNTGELFF
D: TRBD2
V: TRBV28
J: TRBJ2-2
size: many

DNA: TGTGCCAGCAGCGACAGCGGGGAGCTGTTTTTT
CDR3: CASSDSGELFF
D: .
V: TRBV7-2
J: TRBJ2-2
size: many

DNA: TGTGCCAGCAGCCCAGGGGCCCAAACCTATAATTCACCCCTCCACTTT
CDR3: CASSPGAQTYNSPLHF
D: .
V: TRBV13
J: TRBJ1-6
size: few

DNA: TGTGCCAGCAGTTCAGGGACAGGGGGCAGCGCTGAAGCTTTCTTT
CDR3: CASSSGTGGSAEAFF
D: TRBD1
V: TRBV28
J: TRBJ1-1
size: many

DNA: TGTGCCAGCAGTGAATTGAACAGGGAAGGCGAAGCTTTCTTT
CDR3: CASSELNREGEAFF
D: .
V: TRBV25-1
J: TRBJ1-1
size: .

DNA: TGTGCCAGTAGTATAGGTCAGGGAACGGGCTACAATGAGCAGTTCTTC
CDR3: CASSIGQGTGYNEQFF
D: .
V: TRBV19
J: TRBJ2-1
size: many

DNA: TGCAGTGCCCAACCGACGGGTTATGGCTACACCTTC
CDR3: CSAQPTGYGYTF
D: .
V: TRBV20-1
J: TRBJ1-2
size: .

DNA: TGTGCCACCGACCCGGTGCCAGGTAACACTGAAGCTTTCTTT
CDR3: CATDPVPGNTEAFF
D: .
V: TRBV19
J: TRBJ1-1
size: many

DNA: TGTGCCAGTACACACGGGACAGGGGTTAACGGGGAGCTGTTTTTT
CDR3: CASTHGTGVNGELFF
D: TRBD1
V: TRBV28
J: TRBJ2-2
size: many

DNA: TGTGCCAGCAGCTTAGTCCAGGGGGTCGGCACCGGGGAGCTGTTTTTT
CDR3: CASSLVQGVGTGELFF
D: TRBD1
V: TRBV7-8
J: TRBJ2-2
size: many

DNA: TGCAGCGTTGGAGCAGGACCCTACAATGAGCAGTTCTTC
CDR3: CSVGAGPYNEQFF
D: .
V: TRBV29-1
J: TRBJ2-1
size: many

DNA: TGCAGCGTTGGTCCGGGACGGATCACAGATACGCAGTATTTT
CDR3: CSVGPGRITDTQYF
D: .
V: TRBV29-1
J: TRBJ2-3
size: .

DNA: TGTGCCAGCAGCCCCCTAGGCTACGAGCAGTACTTC
CDR3: CASSPLGYEQYF
D: .
V: TRBV6-2/TRBV6-3
J: TRBJ2-7
size: many

DNA: TGTGCCAGCGCCTGGGAAGGAGTTCTCTACACCTTC
CDR3: CASAWEGVLYTF
D: .
V: TRBV28
J: TRBJ1-2
size: many

DNA: TGCAGCGTTCTACAGTGGGAGACCCAGTACTTC
CDR3: CSVLQWETQYF
D: .
V: TRBV29-1
J: TRBJ2-5
size: .

DNA: TGTGCCAGCAGCTTAGCGGGACAGGGCTTCTACAATGAGCAGTTCTTC
CDR3: CASSLAGQGFYNEQFF
D: TRBD1
V: TRBV11-1
J: TRBJ2-1
size: many

DNA: TGCAGCGTAGAGAGGGGACCCCGGCTGAACTATGGCTACACCTTC
CDR3: CSVERGPRLNYGYTF
D: .
V: TRBV29-1
J: TRBJ1-2
size: many

DNA: TGTGCCAGCAGTTACGGGGGGACTGGAAACACCATATATTTT
CDR3: CASSYGGTGNTIYF
D: .
V: TRBV6-5
J: TRBJ1-3
size: few

DNA: TGCGCCAGCAGTATAAGCCGGGAGCTGTTTTTT
CDR3: CASSISRELFF
D: .
V: TRBV5-1
J: TRBJ2-2
size: many

DNA: TGTGCCAGCAGCCGAGGGGGGGGACGGGGTTATGGCTACACCTTC
CDR3: CASSRGGGRGYGYTF
D: .
V: TRBV7-2
J: TRBJ1-2
size: many

DNA: TGTGCCAGTCAAAACCGGATGAGAACGGGGGGCTACACCTTC
CDR3: CASQNRMRTGGYTF
D: .
V: TRBV19
J: TRBJ1-2
size: many

DNA: TGTGCCAGCAGTCGAAAGGAGGTGGATGAGCAGTTCTTC
CDR3: CASSRKEVDEQFF
D: .
V: TRBV6-1
J: TRBJ2-1
size: many

DNA: TGTGCCAGCAGTTACGAGTCGGGGTCCTACACCGGGGAGCTGTTTTTT
CDR3: CASSYESGSYTGELFF
D: .
V: TRBV6-5
J: TRBJ2-2
size: many

DNA: TGCAGTGCCAGACTAGCGGGGGGGCAAAACACAGATACGCAGTATTTT
CDR3: CSARLAGGQNTDTQYF
D: TRBD2
V: TRBV20-1
J: TRBJ2-3
size: many

DNA: TGCGCCAGCAGCCTGGAACAACCAGAAGCAGATACGCAGTATTTT
CDR3: CASSLEQPEADTQYF
D: .
V: TRBV5-1
J: TRBJ2-3
size: many

DNA: TGTGCCAGCAGCCGAACAGGGATCGGAAACACCATATATTTT
CDR3: CASSRTGIGNTIYF
D: .
V: TRBV7-2
J: TRBJ1-3
size: many

DNA: TGCAGTGCTAGAGATCACGGTGGCTACACCTTC
CDR3: CSARDHGGYTF
D: .
V: TRBV20-1
J: TRBJ1-2
size: many

DNA: TGTGCCAGCAGCTCCGGGACATCTTACACCGGGGAGCTGTTTTTT
CDR3: CASSSGTSYTGELFF
D: .
V: TRBV6-5
J: TRBJ2-2
size: many

DNA: TGCGCCAGCAGCTCGCTCCCGACAGGGTCGAACACTGAAGCTTTCTTT
CDR3: CASSSLPTGSNTEAFF
D: TRBD1
V: TRBV5-1
J: TRBJ1-1
size: many

DNA: TGCGCCAGCAGGGTTATCGACTACACAGATACGCAGTATTTT
CDR3: CASRVIDYTDTQYF
D: .
V: TRBV5-1
J: TRBJ2-3
size: .